This entry concerns a single T cell receptor beta chain. Which antigen it targets is not known. No much larger clone exists at a distance of one base, and base qualities are not known. The germline V gene sets CDR1 to SGHRS and CDR2 to YFSETQ. The CDR3 spans 15 residues, from the cysteine through the phenylalanine. The DNA shown is the 45-base CDR3, in frame from base 1. V is cut back by 3 bases and J by 4 bases, with 5 bases in the junction unmatched. During the collection period, no immune events, such as infections, were documented for the healthy donors. Time-dependent variance in a beta-binomial model of T-cell clone differential abundance was calibrated using healthy-donor blood repertoires as a training cohort. The training cohort comprised about ten healthy donors, 3 female and 7 male. On average the donors were about 40 years old, and their ages spanned about 25 to 64 years. Obtained from a commercial supplier, whole blood was collected from each healthy donor at three time points set two to three weeks apart. For immunosequencing, genomic DNA was extracted from unsorted whole blood.

The immunoSEQ Assay, which relies on bias-controlled multiplex PCR amplification of genomic DNA, was used to profile TCRbeta CDR3 regions. The original pipeline was this. The absolute abundance of each unique TCRbeta CDR3 region was quantified after sequences were collapsed and filtered. Differential abundance was assessed using a binomial (Fisher-equivalent) model and a beta-binomial model in which time-dependent variance fitted from healthy donors was added. Clones with fewer than 5 combined templates were removed, and a clone was called differentially abundant if the clone's Benjamini-Hochberg FDR was below 0.01. Using the form v = (b*log(k)+a)^2, the beta-binomial variance was modeled as a function of the total template count across the two samples. The source is immuneACCESS, and TCRdb retained only in-frame sequences with V and J called. Part of the clones is not carried over; for the studies checked, unresolved V genes explain less than half of this, and the remainder is unexplained. That table gives V, J and clone size, and the DNA gave D and trimming. This sample holds nearly 60,000 clones; about 92% were observed only once. The ten largest make up around 3.3% of the sample.

The sample comes from a study of identifying expanded T cells in peripheral blood (dated 2019 in TCRdb). Background for the entire study: Separate aliquots of the same genomic DNA pool were sequenced to produce technical replicates, and four replicates were compared in pairs. What the research found in general, with its limitations: Across all healthy-donor time intervals, the beta-binomial model significantly lowered both the number of clones called differentially abundant and the false-positive rate. The binomial model flagged around 1.2 differentially abundant clones between technical replicates but approximately 16 over about 2 weeks and 19 over about four weeks. The authors expected that over much longer intervals, such as months to years, biological variance in healthy repertoires might increase even further. For all healthy donors, the variance in clone template counts between approximately 2-week samples rose significantly as total template count increased.

The specimen was blood. The receptor comes from a person aged 18-70 years in good health. The chain joins TRBV5-1 to TRBJ2-3; 10 bases in between match TRBD1. The nucleotide sequence is TGCGCCAGCAGCTCGGGTGGGACAGGGGCAGATACGCAGTATTTT. This sequence encodes CASSSGGTGADTQYF.